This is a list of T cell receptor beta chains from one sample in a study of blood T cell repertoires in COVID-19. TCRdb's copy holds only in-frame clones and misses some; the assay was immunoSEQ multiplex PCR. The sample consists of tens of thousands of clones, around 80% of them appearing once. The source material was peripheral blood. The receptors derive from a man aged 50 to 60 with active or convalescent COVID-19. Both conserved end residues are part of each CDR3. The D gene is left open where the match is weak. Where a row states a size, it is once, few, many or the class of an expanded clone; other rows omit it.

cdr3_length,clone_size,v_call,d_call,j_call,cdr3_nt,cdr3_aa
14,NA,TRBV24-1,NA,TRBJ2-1,TGTGCCACCAGTGATTTCCCGAGGGCCGATGAGCAGTTCTTC,CATSDFPRADEQFF
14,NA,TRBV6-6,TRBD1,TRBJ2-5,TGTGCCAGCAGTTTGGGACAGGGACAAGAGACCCAGTACTTC,CASSLGQGQETQYF
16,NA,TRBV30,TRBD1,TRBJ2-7,TGTGCCTGGAGCCAAATAGGGAGACAGGGGGCCTACGAGCAGTACTTC,CAWSQIGRQGAYEQYF
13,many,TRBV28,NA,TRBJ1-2,TGTGCCAGCAGTCTTGACAGGTTCTATGGCTACACCTTC,CASSLDRFYGYTF
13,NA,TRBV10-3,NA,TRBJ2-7,TGTGCCATCAGTACTAGCAATGACTACGAGCAGTACTTC,CAISTSNDYEQYF
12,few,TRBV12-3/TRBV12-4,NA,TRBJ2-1,TGTGCCAGCGGAGGTGGGGTTAGGGAGCAGTTCTTC,CASGGGVREQFF
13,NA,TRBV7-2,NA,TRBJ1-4,TGTGCCAGCAGCCGAGAACAGGGCGGAAAACTGTTTTTT,CASSREQGGKLFF
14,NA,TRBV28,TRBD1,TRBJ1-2,TGTGCCAGCAGTCCGGGACAGGGAGACTATGGCTACACCTTC,CASSPGQGDYGYTF
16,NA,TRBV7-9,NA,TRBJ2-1,TGTGCCAGCAGCTTTCTCGTTAGCGTTGACTACAATGAGCAGTTCTTC,CASSFLVSVDYNEQFF
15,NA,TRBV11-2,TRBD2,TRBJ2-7,TGTGCCAGCAGCTCGACTAGCGGGGGGATTGGCGAGCAGTACTTC,CASSSTSGGIGEQYF
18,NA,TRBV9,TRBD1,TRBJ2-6,TGTGCCAGCAGCGTAGAGCAGGGGGCAGGGTCTGGGGCCAACGTCCTGACTTTC,CASSVEQGAGSGANVLTF
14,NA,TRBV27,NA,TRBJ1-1,TGTGCCAGCAGGCCAAGTCCAGGGAACACTGAAGCTTTCTTT,CASRPSPGNTEAFF
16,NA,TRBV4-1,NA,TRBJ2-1,TGCGCCAGCAGCCAAGTCCCGGGTTACTCCTACAATGAGCAGTTCTTC,CASSQVPGYSYNEQFF
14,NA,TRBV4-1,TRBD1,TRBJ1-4,TGCGCCAGCAGCCAAGGACAGGGGAATGAAAAACTGTTTTTT,CASSQGQGNEKLFF
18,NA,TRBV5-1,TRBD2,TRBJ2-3,TGCGCCAGCAGCGAAGGACTAGCGGGGGGCGGGTACACAGATACGCAGTATTTT,CASSEGLAGGGYTDTQYF
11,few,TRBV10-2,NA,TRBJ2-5,TGCGCCAGCAGTGAGCGAGAGACCCAGTACTTC,CASSERETQYF
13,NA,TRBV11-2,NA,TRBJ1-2,TGTGCCAGCAGCTCAGTGACTAACTATGGCTACACCTTC,CASSSVTNYGYTF
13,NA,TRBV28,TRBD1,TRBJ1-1,TGTGCCAGCAGGTCGACAGGGGCTGATGGAGCTTTCTTT,CASRSTGADGAFF
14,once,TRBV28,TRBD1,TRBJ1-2,TGTGCCAGCAGTCCCGGACAGGGAGTGTATGGCTACACCTTC,CASSPGQGVYGYTF
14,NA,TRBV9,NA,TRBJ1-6,TGTGCCAGCAGCGTCGCCAGTTATAATTCACCCCTCCACTTT,CASSVASYNSPLHF
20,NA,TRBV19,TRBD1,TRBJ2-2,TGTGCCAGTAGTTCCGGGGGGACAGGGCAATTTGGAATGAACACCGGGGAGCTGTTTTTT,CASSSGGTGQFGMNTGELFF
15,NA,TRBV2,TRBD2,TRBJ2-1,TGTGCCAGCAGTGAATCTCTAGCGGGGTACAATGAGCAGTTCTTC,CASSESLAGYNEQFF